This is a list of T cell receptor beta chains from one sample in a study of T cell responses to AZD1222 COVID-19 vaccine. Repertoires were generated with immunoSEQ multiplex PCR, while TCRdb's copy carries only in-frame clones and drops some. The sample includes about 120,000 clones, roughly 91% of them seen just once. The source material was peripheral blood, sampled on day 0 of AZD1222 vaccination. The receptor set was obtained from an adult in good health. CDR3s include the opening cysteine and the closing phenylalanine or tryptophan. The D gene is left open where the match is weak. Rows may omit the clone size; those that give it use once, few, many or a size class.

V	D	J	size	CDR3	DNA
TRBV6-2/TRBV6-3	.	TRBJ1-1	.	CASSYGTVNTEAFF	TGTGCCAGCAGTTACGGGACGGTGAACACTGAAGCTTTCTTT
TRBV5-6	.	TRBJ1-6	.	CASSRGEGSPLHF	TGTGCCAGCAGCCGCGGGGAGGGCTCACCCCTCCACTTT
TRBV7-3	.	TRBJ2-7	.	CASSSPGVNSSYEQYF	TGTGCCAGCAGCTCCCCAGGGGTGAACAGCTCCTACGAGCAGTACTTC
TRBV7-2	TRBD2	TRBJ2-4	.	CASSPGTSGGNLAKNIQYF	TGTGCCAGCAGCCCGGGGACTAGCGGGGGGAACCTAGCCAAAAACATTCAGTACTTC
TRBV12-2	.	TRBJ1-1	.	CASRLAGNLNTEAFF	TGTGCAAGTCGCTTAGCGGGAAACCTGAACACTGAAGCTTTCTTT
TRBV15	TRBD1	TRBJ1-4	once	CATSIGTGSEKLFF	TGTGCCACCAGCATTGGGACAGGGAGTGAAAAACTGTTTTTT
TRBV2	.	TRBJ1-1	.	CASRERGGSEAFF	TGTGCCAGCAGGGAAAGGGGGGGATCCGAAGCTTTCTTT
TRBV5-1	.	TRBJ1-2	.	CASSLRSGPNYGYTF	TGCGCCAGCAGCTTGCGGAGCGGGCCTAACTATGGCTACACCTTC
TRBV3-1/TRBV3-2	.	TRBJ2-7	.	CASRQGLASSYEQYF	TGTGCCAGCAGGCAAGGACTCGCGAGCTCCTACGAGCAGTACTTC
TRBV27	.	TRBJ1-1	.	CASSWATGYTEAFF	TGTGCCAGCAGTTGGGCTACAGGGTACACTGAAGCTTTCTTT
TRBV5-5	.	TRBJ2-2	.	CASSRAGGELFF	TGTGCCAGCAGCCGGGCTGGCGGGGAGCTGTTTTTT
TRBV5-4	.	TRBJ1-1	.	CASSLGSGTNTEAFF	TGTGCCAGCAGCTTGGGCTCAGGTACGAACACTGAAGCTTTCTTT
TRBV14	.	TRBJ1-3	.	CASSQGEGPLSGNTIYF	TGTGCCAGCAGCCAAGGGGAGGGTCCCCTCTCTGGAAACACCATATATTTT
TRBV11-3	.	TRBJ2-1	.	CASSLGQSYNEQFF	TGTGCCAGCAGCTTAGGGCAGTCCTACAATGAGCAGTTCTTC
TRBV3-1/TRBV3-2	.	TRBJ2-3	.	CASSPRGAGDTQYF	TGTGCCAGCAGCCCCCGGGGGGCAGGGGATACGCAGTATTTT
TRBV6-2/TRBV6-3	TRBD2	TRBJ2-1	.	CASSYLTSGSIYNEQFF	TGTGCCAGCAGTTACCTGACTAGCGGGAGTATCTACAATGAGCAGTTCTTC
TRBV6-5	.	TRBJ1-4	.	CASSYGWAQNEKLFF	TGTGCCAGCAGTTACGGTTGGGCCCAGAATGAAAAACTGTTTTTT
TRBV25-1	.	TRBJ1-2	.	CASSNQGRGGYTF	TGTGCCAGCAGTAACCAGGGGAGGGGAGGCTACACCTTC
TRBV21-1	.	TRBJ2-4	.	CARGGVGQGINIQYF	.
TRBV18	.	TRBJ2-7	.	CASSPTPPAFYEQYF	TGTGCCAGCTCACCTACCCCCCCCGCCTTCTACGAGCAGTACTTC
TRBV5-1	.	TRBJ2-2	few	CASSLRDGNTGELFF	TGCGCCAGCAGCCTCCGGGACGGGAACACCGGGGAGCTGTTTTTT
TRBV5-1	.	TRBJ1-1	.	CASRGPGDTEAFF	TGCGCCAGCAGGGGACCCGGGGACACTGAAGCTTTCTTT
TRBV6-1	TRBD1	TRBJ2-2	.	CASSVITGGLGTGELFF	TGTGCCAGCAGTGTAATAACAGGGGGACTCGGTACCGGGGAGCTGTTTTTT
TRBV5-1	.	TRBJ1-2	many	CASSFHAVRWNYGYTF	TGCGCCAGCAGCTTCCATGCGGTCCGCTGGAACTATGGCTACACCTTC
TRBV29-1	TRBD1	TRBJ1-4	.	CSVPRGEKLFF	TGCAGCGTTCCCAGGGGGGAAAAACTGTTTTTT
TRBV27	.	TRBJ1-1	.	CASSLSGPFEAFF	TGTGCCAGCAGTTTATCAGGACCATTCGAAGCTTTCTTT
TRBV12-3/TRBV12-4	.	TRBJ1-5	.	CASSLIGDQPQHF	TGTGCCAGCAGTTTGATAGGGGATCAGCCCCAGCATTTT
TRBV7-2	.	TRBJ1-2	.	CASSSGGYGYTF	TGTGCCAGCAGCTCCGGGGGGTACGGCTACACCTTC
TRBV6-1	.	TRBJ2-5	.	CASSEGGREETQYF	TGTGCCAGCAGTGAGGGGGGCCGGGAAGAGACCCAGTACTTC
TRBV2	.	TRBJ2-1	few	CASNRASGYNEQFF	TGTGCCAGCAACAGGGCTAGCGGCTACAATGAGCAGTTCTTC
TRBV30	.	TRBJ1-3	few	CAWGIFEERNTIYF	TGTGCCTGGGGGATCTTCGAGGAAAGAAACACCATATATTTT
TRBV24-1	TRBD1	TRBJ2-6	.	CATSDSRTGDNVLTF	TGTGCCACCAGTGATTCCAGGACAGGTGACAACGTCCTGACTTTC
TRBV5-6	.	TRBJ1-4	once	CASSLYGRPTNEKLFF	TGTGCCAGCAGCTTGTATGGCAGACCAACTAATGAAAAACTGTTTTTT
TRBV7-9	TRBD2	TRBJ2-7	few	CASSLAPTSSYYEQYF	TGTGCCAGCAGCTTAGCTCCGACTAGCTCTTACTACGAGCAGTACTTC
TRBV4-1	.	TRBJ2-7	.	CASSQAVVSYEQYF	TGCGCCAGCAGCCAAGCCGTGGTGAGCTACGAGCAGTACTTC
TRBV18	TRBD1	TRBJ2-1	.	CASSPGQSSYNEQFF	TGTGCCAGCTCACCGGGACAGAGCTCCTACAATGAGCAGTTCTTC
TRBV18	.	TRBJ1-5	.	CASSQAPNQPQHF	TGTGCCAGCTCGCAAGCCCCCAATCAGCCCCAGCATTTT
TRBV19	.	TRBJ2-1	.	CASSEQDSYNEQFF	TGTGCCAGTAGTGAACAGGACTCCTACAATGAGCAGTTCTTC
TRBV7-9	.	TRBJ1-5	once	CASSPGGGSQPQHF	TGTGCCAGCAGTCCCGGGGGGGGCAGCCAGCCCCAGCATTTT
TRBV5-5	.	TRBJ1-4	.	CASSGTGRYGEKLFF	TGTGCCAGCAGCGGTACAGGGAGATACGGTGAAAAACTGTTTTTT
TRBV7-9	.	TRBJ1-2	.	CASSLARAGADGYTF	TGTGCCAGCAGCTTAGCGCGGGCAGGGGCTGATGGCTACACCTTC
TRBV7-2	.	TRBJ1-2	.	CASRARNPGRGSSGYTF	TGTGCCAGCAGAGCGCGTAACCCAGGAAGGGGCAGCTCTGGCTACACCTTC
TRBV9	.	TRBJ2-2	.	CASSVDVSTGELFF	TGTGCCAGCAGCGTTGACGTGAGCACCGGGGAGCTGTTTTTT
TRBV27	.	TRBJ1-1	once	CASRRQGRGTEAFF	TGTGCCAGCAGGAGGCAGGGGAGGGGCACTGAAGCTTTCTTT
TRBV3-1/TRBV3-2	.	TRBJ1-6	.	CASSLLSSPLHF	TGTGCCAGCAGCCTTTTATCTTCACCCCTCCACTTT
TRBV9	.	TRBJ1-1	once	CASSVDRSTEAFF	TGTGCCAGCAGCGTAGACAGGAGCACTGAAGCTTTCTTT
TRBV5-1	.	TRBJ1-2	.	CASQTSLGANYGYTF	TGCGCCAGCCAAACCTCCCTCGGAGCTAACTATGGCTACACCTTC
TRBV19	.	TRBJ1-1	.	CASSIGNTEAFF	TGTGCCAGTAGTATCGGAAACACTGAAGCTTTCTTT
TRBV5-6	.	TRBJ1-1	.	CASSLPGSTEAFF	TGTGCCAGCAGCTTGCCAGGGAGCACTGAAGCTTTCTTT
TRBV3-1/TRBV3-2	.	TRBJ2-1	.	CASRPKVGSYNEQFF	TGTGCCAGCAGGCCCAAGGTGGGCTCCTACAATGAGCAGTTCTTC
TRBV6-5	TRBD1	TRBJ2-7	.	CASSRQGDGYEQYF	TGTGCCAGCAGTCGACAGGGAGACGGCTACGAGCAGTACTTC
TRBV5-1	.	TRBJ1-2	once	CASSLGGQLYGYTF	TGCGCCAGCAGCTTGGGCGGGCAGCTCTATGGCTACACCTTC
TRBV7-2	TRBD2	TRBJ2-7	once	CASSVIRTRGEQYF	TGTGCCAGCAGCGTTATTAGGACTAGGGGCGAGCAGTACTTC
TRBV6-5	.	TRBJ1-6	.	CASGTGYNSPLHF	TGTGCCAGCGGGACGGGCTATAATTCACCCCTCCACTTT
TRBV15	.	TRBJ1-1	.	CATSREGEAFF	TGTGCCACCAGCAGAGAGGGAGAAGCTTTCTTT
TRBV20-1	TRBD1	TRBJ1-4	.	CSASPRTGLNEKLFF	TGCAGTGCTAGTCCCCGGACAGGGCTTAATGAAAAACTGTTTTTT
TRBV5-1	.	TRBJ1-3	.	CASSLGRGYSGNTIYF	TGCGCCAGCAGCTTAGGTCGGGGATACAGTGGAAACACCATATATTTT
TRBV29-1	.	TRBJ2-1	.	CSVERYYNEQFF	TGCAGCGTTGAAAGGTACTACAATGAGCAGTTCTTC